This TCR beta chain is drawn from a study of T cells after yellow fever vaccination. General study results and limits: The CD4 and CD8 compartments had a small share of their clonotypes in common.

Universal primer sites and UMIs were introduced during 5'RACE template-switching synthesis of TCR cDNA. TCRdb re-called the 5' RACE reads through MiXCR, storing one row per CDR3 protein. The table lists about 58,000 distinct CDR3 sequences, more than 5.5% of them singletons. Trimming stripped 7 bases from V and 6 bases from J, with 16 bases between. This CDR3 has 14 amino acids. To note about this clonotype: Its matching antigen is unknown.

The TCR comes from a man aged 18 to 29 who received the YFV17D yellow fever vaccine. The chain has TRBV12-3 or TRBV12-4 and TRBJ2-1; D might be TRBD1 (5 bases). The input for sequencing was CD8+ T cells sorted from PBMCs, taken on the day of the first yellow fever vaccination. CDR3 sequence (DNA): TGTGCCAGCACCGCAGGGAATCTACCCAATGAGCAGTTCTTC. Translated: CASTAGNLPNEQFF.